A selection of T cell receptor beta chains follows, all from one sample in a study of metastatic and nonmetastatic thyroid tumors. TCRdb re-analyzed the PCR reads using MiXCR. The sample holds about 10,000 clones; around 31% are singletons and the top ten take about 21%. Input material: tumor tissue. The receptor source for this set is a female donor with papillary thyroid cancer or a benign thyroid nodule (not recorded which). Some clones in this sample may be carry-over from other donors' samples. The CDR3 runs from the conserved cysteine through the conserved F or W. Fields, in order: J gene, D gene, V gene, clone size, CDR3 DNA, CDR3 protein. The D gene is left open where the match is weak. Clone size appears in some rows only: once, few, many, or a class for an expanded clone.

j_call: TRBJ2-3; d_call: NA; v_call: TRBV12-3/TRBV12-4; clone_size: medium-sized; cdr3_nt: TGTGCCAGCAGTTTAGGGCTGACCAGCACAGATACGCAGTATTTT; cdr3_aa: CASSLGLTSTDTQYF
j_call: TRBJ2-7; d_call: TRBD2; v_call: TRBV20-1; clone_size: NA; cdr3_nt: TGCAGTGCTAGAGACCTCACTGGGACTAGCGGCTCCTACGAGCAGTACTTC; cdr3_aa: CSARDLTGTSGSYEQYF
j_call: TRBJ1-6; d_call: NA; v_call: TRBV3-1; clone_size: large; cdr3_nt: TGTGCCAGCAGCTACAGGGCTTCACCCCTCCACTTT; cdr3_aa: CASSYRASPLHF
j_call: TRBJ1-4; d_call: NA; v_call: TRBV5-1; clone_size: many; cdr3_nt: TGCGCCAGCAGCTTCGACAGGCCGAATGAAAAACTGTTTTTT; cdr3_aa: CASSFDRPNEKLFF
j_call: TRBJ1-2; d_call: TRBD1; v_call: TRBV2; clone_size: few; cdr3_nt: TGTGCCAGCAGTGAGGACAGGGGGCTTTATGGCTACACCTTC; cdr3_aa: CASSEDRGLYGYTF
j_call: TRBJ2-7; d_call: NA; v_call: TRBV4-3; clone_size: many; cdr3_nt: TGCGCCAGCAGCCAAGGAGTGGGGTTCTACGAGCAGTACTTC; cdr3_aa: CASSQGVGFYEQYF
j_call: TRBJ2-7; d_call: NA; v_call: TRBV4-1; clone_size: NA; cdr3_nt: TGCGCCAGCAGTCTTTTACAGGGAAGAGAACAGTACTTC; cdr3_aa: CASSLLQGREQYF
j_call: TRBJ1-3; d_call: NA; v_call: TRBV6-1; clone_size: medium-sized; cdr3_nt: TGTGCCAGCAGGTCCGTAGGAAACACCATATATTTT; cdr3_aa: CASRSVGNTIYF
j_call: TRBJ2-5; d_call: TRBD2; v_call: TRBV6-1; clone_size: few; cdr3_nt: TGTGCCAGCAGTGATCGGGGGGTGCGGACCCAGTACTTC; cdr3_aa: CASSDRGVRTQYF
j_call: TRBJ2-7; d_call: NA; v_call: TRBV28; clone_size: few; cdr3_nt: TGTGCCAGCACCCAGGGGTCCTCCTACGAGCAGTACTTC; cdr3_aa: CASTQGSSYEQYF
j_call: TRBJ2-1; d_call: TRBD2; v_call: TRBV27; clone_size: medium-sized; cdr3_nt: TGTGCCAGCAGGGGGGCTAGCGGGAGGGCTGAAAACAATGAGCAGTTCTTC; cdr3_aa: CASRGASGRAENNEQFF
j_call: TRBJ2-3; d_call: NA; v_call: TRBV4-2; clone_size: many; cdr3_nt: TGTGCCAGCAGCCAAAAGGGGTCCGGAATCCGGGACGCAGATACGCAGTATTTT; cdr3_aa: CASSQKGSGIRDADTQYF
j_call: TRBJ2-1; d_call: NA; v_call: TRBV20-1; clone_size: NA; cdr3_nt: TGCAGTGCTAGAGATCGGGTTGCGGTAGGGGCCTACAATGAGCAGTTCTTC; cdr3_aa: CSARDRVAVGAYNEQFF
j_call: TRBJ2-1; d_call: NA; v_call: TRBV12-3/TRBV12-4; clone_size: NA; cdr3_nt: TGTGCCAGCAGTTTAACAGGGTCGGCTAGCCCCTACAATGAGCAGTTCTTC; cdr3_aa: CASSLTGSASPYNEQFF